This T cell receptor (beta chain) was captured in a study of T-cell memory formation after mild COVID-19 (dated by TCRdb to the early 2020s). Notes on the research overall: TCR sequence clusters from the two donors were largely donor specific. In a couple of donors, T-cell clones that expanded and contracted after mild COVID-19 were tracked by sequencing TCRalpha and TCRbeta repertoires over time. Two young, previously healthy adult volunteers made up the cohort, one male and one female.

Summary of the overall study and its limitations: Contracting CD4+ clones were found mainly in CM and EM memory subsets, while CD8+ clones were enriched in EMRA. Some responding clones were found in pre-infection memory, which suggests that pre-existing cross-reactive memory T cells took part in the SARS-CoV-2 response. SARS-CoV-2 specificity of the second-wave clones peaking on day 37 was not confirmed. Clones contracting from day 15 to 85 had balanced CD4/CD8 phenotypes, while a second wave expanding from day 15 to 37 was biased towards CD4+. The study covered only a couple of mild cases, and larger cohorts including severe cases with pre-infection samples were considered necessary.

Comments on this clonotype: The clone's antigen remains unknown. The input lacks base qualities; no much larger clone sits a single base away.

PBMCs were isolated by Ficoll-Paque density gradient centrifugation. TCRdb names Illumina NovaSeq 6000 as the instrument used. cDNA libraries for TCRalpha and TCRbeta were prepared by 5'RACE using constant-segment primers, with sample barcodes and unique molecular identifiers added. Trizol reagent was used to extract RNA from every sample. Library amplification was performed in two PCR steps, and a second sample barcode and Illumina TruSeq adapters were introduced in the second step. The libraries were sequenced on an Illumina NovaSeq using 2 x 150 bp paired-end reads. The source study handled its data this way. With migec v1.2.7, reads were demultiplexed and then collapsed into UMI-guided consensus sequences. Using mixcr v2.1.11, UMI consensuses were aligned to TRA and TRB V and J templates and then assembled into clonotypes. A clonotype was counted as expanded or contracted only when both edgeR and NoisET called the clonotype significant, with the noise models trained on biological replicates. For edgeR calls, the cutoffs were a false discovery rate-adjusted p below 0.01 and a log2 fold-change threshold of 1. As an exploratory analysis of dynamics, max-normalized trajectories of the 1000 most abundant clonotypes were examined with PCA combined with hierarchical clustering. Separately sequenced CD4+ and CD8+ repertoires were used to assign a CD4 or CD8 phenotype to each responding clone. TCRdb passed the public sequencing reads through fastp at Q25 and MiXCR, retaining productive beta sequences. Entries are consolidated by CDR3 protein sequence, retaining the most common genes and DNA. The V and J calls, along with clone size, are taken from TCRdb and not from the paper's own processing. For this sample the table gives hundreds of thousands of distinct CDR3 sequences, of which approximately 23% were detected only once. Approximately 13% of the sample rests with the top ten.

The germline V gene specifies SGDLS as CDR1 and YYNGEE as CDR2. There are 13 amino acids in the CDR3, from cysteine to phenylalanine inclusive. Left in the record is the CDR3 DNA by itself, 39 bases read in frame from the first base. The junction shows trimming of 1 base on V and 3 bases on J, plus 8 bases between the germline ends. The clonotype was recovered from an adult woman who had mild COVID-19 (a few samples of this study predate the infection). The sample titles of this study are shuffled in the database, so cell type and time point are left out; the donor was told from shared clones. Recombination linked TRBV9 to TRBJ2-7; the best D guess is TRBD1, with 5 bases matching. The material sequenced was PBMCs or a T cell subset sorted from them (not recorded which). The DNA sequence follows: TGTGCCAGCAGCGTAAACCAGGGCTACGAGCAGTACTTC. It is translated as CASSVNQGYEQYF.